This T cell receptor (beta chain) appears in the sequencing data of a study of CD8+ T cells in alopecia areata. Broader study findings: Scalp clonality decreased significantly with tofacitinib, and so did expanded CD8+ clones among the top 100.

As to treatment: oral pan-JAK inhibitor, 5-10 mg twice daily. Isolated RNA was reverse transcribed into cDNA used as the sequencing template. The table came from immunoSEQ multiplex PCR; TCRdb's copy has only in-frame clones and leaves some out. Of more than 100,000 clones in the sample, 85% to 90% were seen once. With regard to this clone: Its antigen is not known.

The sequenced sample was CD8+ T cells sorted from blood, obtained at roughly week 30, from a patient treated with tofacitinib. This TCR came from a human donor with alopecia areata.

The chain's CDR3 is CASTGSSGGPNTGELFF. Written as DNA, the CDR3 is TGTGCCAGCACAGGTTCTAGCGGGGGGCCAAACACCGGGGAGCTGTTTTTT. V gene TRBV27 combines with J gene TRBJ2-2; 11 bases line up with TRBD2. Unmatched junction bases numbered 9, after V lost 7 bases and J lost 2 bases. Germline V CDR1 and CDR2: MNHEY, SMNVEV (reference sequence). The CDR3 runs to 17 residues.